The T cell receptor (beta chain) under discussion was sequenced for a study of CD8 T cells in Susac syndrome. As for the study in general: Patients with Susac syndrome were, at the time of blood collection, therapy-naive, maintained on corticosteroids, or maintained on intravenous immunoglobulin alone.

cDNA came from about 0.51 to 1 ug RNA primed by random hexamers. From the immunoSEQ multiplex PCR reads, TCRdb called clonotypes with MiXCR, one entry per CDR3 protein. Here the sample spans over 140,000 distinct CDR3 sequences, 85% to 95% being singletons. Sequences were obtained from CD4+ T cells from PBMCs. This TCR was recovered from a human donor with Susac syndrome.

The CDR3 region has the DNA TGTGCCAGCTCACCCGGGGTCCTTTACGAGCAGTACTTC. Amino acid sequence: CASSPGVLYEQYF. The V gene is TRBV18, the J gene TRBJ2-7; D possibly corresponds to TRBD2 (5 bases). Trimming took 3 bases from V and 4 from J, leaving 10 bases between them. The CDR3 totals 13 residues. Germline V gene data show CDR1 as KGHSH and CDR2 as LQKENI.